The 32 T cell receptor beta chains given below trace back to one sample, sequenced in a study of cytomegalovirus exposure and HLA in healthy donors. This table comes from immunoSEQ multiplex PCR, and its TCRdb copy is limited to in-frame clones, with some not included. The table includes some 330,000 clones, just over 85% detected once. Sequenced input: PBMCs. All receptors come from a young woman in good health and CMV-seronegative.

J is TRBJ2-5 and V is TRBV5-6; TRBD2 aligns across 11 bases. Unmatched junction bases numbered 3, after V lost 0 bases and J lost 5 bases. Germline V gives CDR1 SGHDT, CDR2 YYEEEE. The CDR3 contains 15 residues. DNA of the CDR3: TGTGCCAGCAGCTTGGGACTAGCGGGACGGGAGACCCAGTACTTC. This encodes CASSLGLAGRETQYF.

The count of this clone is one. This chain links TRBV5-6 with TRBJ2-3, with a tentative D call TRBD1 (5 bases). CDR3 size: 15 residues. Germline values: CDR1 SGHDT, CDR2 YYEEEE. Trimming took off 0 bases at V and 1 base at J, with 9 bases between the two ends. The CDR3: CASSLAGRGTDTQYF. The CDR3 DNA sequence: TGTGCCAGCAGCTTGGCGGGCAGGGGCACAGATACGCAGTATTTT.

The sample holds one count of this clone. CDR3 residues: CASSKTGGAYEQYF. The CDR3 nucleotides are TGTGCCAGCAGCAAAACGGGGGGAGCCTACGAGCAGTACTTC. J is TRBJ2-7 and V is TRBV5-4; 7 bases agree with TRBD2. This CDR3 contains 14 residues. CDR1 SGHNT and CDR2 YYREEE come from the germline V gene (reference sequence). The ends lost 4 bases at V and 2 bases at J; junction bases unmatched: 6.

Only a few counts were recorded for this clone. The rearrangement uses TRBV4-2 and TRBJ1-5, with D possibly matching TRBD1 (5 bases). Germline values: CDR1 LGHNA, CDR2 YNFKEQ. Trimming took off 2 bases at V and 7 bases at J, with 12 bases between the two ends. CDR3 length equals 14 residues. The CDR3 region has the DNA TGTGCCAGCAGCCAAAGCGGGGGGAACCAGCCCCAGCATTTT. It specifies CASSQSGGNQPQHF.

This clone was recorded a few times. The rearrangement links TRBV7-3 to TRBJ2-7, with 9 bases lining up with TRBD2. The CDR3 contains 16 residues. CDR1 and CDR2 from the germline V gene are SGHTA and FQGTGA. Germline trimming cut 5 bases from V and 2 bases from J; bases unmatched to any gene: 10. DNA of the CDR3: TGTGCCAGCAGCCTTGACGGGACTAGCCTAACCTACGAGCAGTACTTC. This gives the protein CASSLDGTSLTYEQYF.

The V gene is TRBV5-1, the J gene TRBJ2-2, with a possible D match to TRBD1 (5 bases). Trimming removed 0 bases at V and 5 bases at J, with 17 bases between. The CDR3 loop spans 17 amino acids. Germline V gives CDR1 SGHRS, CDR2 YFSETQ. Here the CDR3 reads CASSLEPRALETGELFF. The CDR3 nucleotides read TGCGCCAGCAGCTTGGAACCCAGGGCTTTGGAAACCGGGGAGCTGTTTTTT. The complete variable domain, with remaining parts taken from reference TRBV5-1 and TRBJ2-2, reads KAGVTQTPRYLIKTRGQQVTLSCSPISGHRSVSWYQQTPGQGLQFLFEYFSETQRNKGNFPGRFSGRQFSNSRSEMNVSTLELGDSALYLCASSLEPRALETGELFFGEGSRLTVL.

The gene calls are TRBV19 and TRBJ2-7; tentative D call: TRBD2 (5 bases). Trimming left V 7 bases short and J 4 bases short, with 20 bases between. The CDR3 length is 15 residues. CDR1 LNHDA and CDR2 SQIVND come from the germline V gene (reference sequence). Here the CDR3 DNA reads TGTGCCAGTACTCCATCTTTAGGGAGTAAATACGAGCAGTACTTC. Translating it yields CASTPSLGSKYEQYF.

V and J are TRBV25-1 and TRBJ2-7, with D perhaps TRBD2 (5 bases). This CDR3 spans 16 amino acids. Trimming cost V 6 bases and J 0 bases, with 18 bases left between them. In germline, CDR1 is MGHDK, CDR2 SYGVNS. The CDR3 DNA sequence: TGTGCCAGCAGCCCGACTACCCGGCAGAGCTCCTACGAGCAGTACTTC. Translation: CASSPTTRQSSYEQYF.

This chain links TRBV19 with TRBJ2-7, with D maybe TRBD2 (6 bases). The V gene's germline CDR1 is LNHDA and CDR2 SQIVND (reference sequence). V dropped 5 bases and J dropped 2 bases, with 13 bases sitting between them. This CDR3 region has 14 residues. The CDR3 is CASSPGLETYEQYF. CDR3 DNA sequence: TGTGCCAGTAGTCCGGGACTGGAAACCTACGAGCAGTACTTC.

V usage is TRBV2 and J usage is TRBJ2-5; D remains ambiguous. This CDR3 comprises 15 residues. V lost 6 bases and J lost 5, with 19 bases in between. Germline loops: CDR1 SNHLY, CDR2 FYNNEI. The chain's CDR3 is CASRKETEATETQYF. CDR3 DNA sequence: TGTGCCAGCAGGAAGGAGACGGAAGCAACTGAGACCCAGTACTTC.

There are a few counts of this clone. The chain combines TRBV4-2 with TRBJ2-7, with 7 bases identical to TRBD2. The CDR3 runs 16 residues. Germline CDR1 reads LGHNA; CDR2 reads YNFKEQ. The V segment lost 1 base and the J segment 0 bases; nucleotides outside the gene matches: 6. The CDR3 spells CASSQAGGLFSYEQYF. For the CDR3, the DNA is TGTGCCAGCAGCCAAGCGGGAGGACTCTTCTCCTACGAGCAGTACTTC.

This chain links TRBV4-3 with TRBJ1-1; D gene unclear. Germline assignment: CDR1 LGHNA and CDR2 YSLEER. V dropped 2 bases and J dropped 7 bases, with 5 bases sitting between them. This CDR3 is built from 11 residues. The CDR3 coding sequence is TGCGCCAGCAGCCAACGGGGTGAAGCTTTCTTT. Encoded protein: CASSQRGEAFF.

This clone was seen a few times. V usage is TRBV9 and J usage is TRBJ2-7; a weak D match, TRBD1 (6 bases). V was trimmed by 0 bases and J by 2 bases, leaving 9 bases between them. The CDR3 runs to 14 residues. The germline V gene encodes CDR1 SGDLS and CDR2 YYNGEE. The CDR3 nucleotides are TGTGCCAGCAGCGTAGAGCAGGGGCCCTACGAGCAGTACTTC. Translation: CASSVEQGPYEQYF.

The chain recombines TRBV27 with TRBJ2-5; TRBD2 matches 9 bases. From germline, CDR1 is MNHEY and CDR2 SMNVEV (reference sequence). The CDR3 totals 16 residues. The junction had 7 bases not matched to a gene; V was cut back by 5 bases and J by 0 bases. The CDR3 DNA is TGTGCCAGCAGTCCGATAGCGGGAGTGGACCAAGAGACCCAGTACTTC. Translating gives CASSPIAGVDQETQYF.

V is TRBV27 and J is TRBJ2-7; D may be TRBD1 (6 bases). The CDR3 has 13 residues. CDR1 is MNHEY, CDR2 SMNVEV, per germline (reference sequence). V dropped 3 bases and J dropped 3 bases, with 9 bases sitting between them. The chain's CDR3 is CASSFSQGYEQYF. CDR3 in DNA: TGTGCCAGCAGTTTCTCACAGGGCTACGAGCAGTACTTC.

J is TRBJ2-7 and V is TRBV6-5; tentatively, D is TRBD2 (8 bases). Trimming stripped 0 bases from V and 4 bases from J, with 13 bases between. The CDR3 totals 15 residues. CDR1 is MNHEY, CDR2 SVGAGI, per germline. In DNA form, the CDR3 reads TGTGCCAGCAGTTACTCTAGCGGGACAGAGTACGAGCAGTACTTC. Its protein is CASSYSSGTEYEQYF.

The J gene is TRBJ1-5, the V gene TRBV6-5, with TRBD1 as a possible D gene (5 bases). Per germline, CDR1 MNHEY and CDR2 SVGAGI. Trimming took 6 bases from V and 4 from J, leaving 10 bases between them. The CDR3 is 13 residues long. Here the CDR3 reads CASSRTGNQPQHF. The CDR3 coding sequence is TGTGCCAGCAGCCGAACAGGTAATCAGCCCCAGCATTTT.

The chain combines TRBV5-1 with TRBJ2-3; 12 bases are shared with TRBD2. The length of the CDR3 is 15 residues. With V trimmed by 4 bases and J by 3 bases, 3 bases remained unmatched. CDR1 is SGHRS and CDR2 is YFSETQ in the germline V gene. CDR3 protein: CASSATSGGTDTQYF. For the CDR3, the DNA is TGCGCCAGCAGCGCTACTAGCGGGGGGACAGATACGCAGTATTTT.

The chain has TRBV7-9 and TRBJ2-7; the D gene is possibly TRBD2 (5 bases). The CDR3 spans 11 residues. Per germline, CDR1 SEHNR and CDR2 FQNEAQ (reference sequence). V was clipped by 8 bases and J by 5 bases, with 10 bases between them. CDR3 bases: TGTGCCAGCGGGAGTTCCCACGAGCAGTACTTC. It codes for CASGSSHEQYF. Using reference TRBV7-9 and TRBJ2-7 for the parts outside the CDR3, the full variable domain is DTGVSQNPRHKITKRGQNVTFRCDPISEHNRLYWYRQTLGQGPEFLTYFQNEAQLEKSRLLSDRFSAERPKGSFSTLEIQRTEQGDSAMYLCASGSSHEQYFGPGTRLTVT.

This clone was seen a single time. This rearrangement joins TRBV29-1 to TRBJ1-3; 9 bases match TRBD1. The trim removed 2 bases at V and 5 bases at J, leaving 4 bases unmatched. The germline gives CDR1 SQVTM, CDR2 ANQGSEA. The CDR3 is made up of 14 amino acids. The CDR3 region is CSVEQGQGRNTIYF. DNA of the CDR3: TGCAGCGTTGAACAAGGACAGGGGAGAAACACCATATATTTT.

The J gene is TRBJ1-1, the V gene TRBV6-1, with TRBD1 matching over 7 bases. CDR1 MNHNS and CDR2 SASEGT come from the germline V gene. The CDR3 consists of 14 residues. Germline trimming cut 4 bases from V and 4 bases from J; bases unmatched to any gene: 6. DNA for the CDR3: TGTGCCAGCAGTGTTGGTTCAGGGGGCACTGAAGCTTTCTTT. This translates into CASSVGSGGTEAFF.

The rearrangement links TRBV6-1 to TRBJ1-1; 9 bases align to TRBD1. This CDR3 region has 14 residues. V was clipped by 4 bases and J by 1 base; unmatched bases: 1. Germline V gene data show CDR1 as MNHNS and CDR2 as SASEGT. The DNA for the CDR3 is TGTGCCAGCAGTGGACAGGGGGGGAACACTGAAGCTTTCTTT. Translated: CASSGQGGNTEAFF.

The chain carries TRBV2 and TRBJ2-1; no definite D call. Germline V gene lookup returns CDR1 SNHLY and CDR2 FYNNEI. V lost 4 bases to trimming and J lost 6 bases, with 13 bases between them. This CDR3 is 14 amino acids long. The CDR3 coding sequence is TGTGCCAGCAGTGTTTCTTCATCCAGCAATGAGCAGTTCTTC. Translating gives CASSVSSSSNEQFF.

This chain links TRBV6-1 with TRBJ2-7; possible D gene TRBD1, 6 bases. Germline CDR1 is MNHNS and CDR2 is SASEGT. This CDR3 spans 14 amino acids. Trimming removed 6 bases from V and 2 bases from J, with 14 bases in between. The CDR3 nucleotides read TGTGCCAGCAGAAGCGGTGAGGGGGCCTACGAGCAGTACTTC. This translates into CASRSGEGAYEQYF.

The chain combines TRBV2 with TRBJ2-3; D perhaps matches TRBD1 (6 bases). The CDR3 has 13 amino acids. The V and J ends lost 9 bases and 0 bases respectively, with 10 bases between them. Germline-derived CDR1 and CDR2 are SNHLY and FYNNEI. For the CDR3, the DNA is TGTGCCAGTTACAGGGATAGCACAGATACGCAGTATTTT. Translation gives CASYRDSTDTQYF.

The rearrangement joins TRBV4-1 to TRBJ1-5; D gene uncertain. This CDR3 contains 16 residues. The V gene's germline CDR1 is MGHRA and CDR2 YSYEKL. V was shortened by 3 bases and J by 0 bases, with 12 bases between the two germline ends. This chain's CDR3 is CASSQHLTDSNQPQHF. The CDR3 DNA reads TGCGCCAGCAGCCAGCACCTGACTGATAGCAATCAGCCCCAGCATTTT.

In regard to this clone: Other DNA sequences in the same sample also yield this CDR3. The chain couples TRBV28 to TRBJ2-7, with a weak D call TRBD1 (7 bases). The germline V gene has CDR1 MDHEN and CDR2 SYDVKM. V lost 6 bases and J lost 0, with 12 bases in between. The CDR3 extends over 14 amino acids. The CDR3 here is CASSFQGGSYEQYF. For the CDR3, the DNA is TGTGCCAGCAGCTTTCAGGGGGGCTCCTACGAGCAGTACTTC.

V and J are TRBV5-1 and TRBJ1-2; D is uncertain. This CDR3 spans 16 amino acids. Germline CDR1 is SGHRS and CDR2 is YFSETQ. The ends were cut back, 0 bases at V and 6 bases at J, with 18 bases in the middle. The CDR3 spells CASSLDLSSLRDGYTF. The DNA of the CDR3 is TGCGCCAGCAGCTTGGACCTGAGTTCCCTGAGAGATGGCTACACCTTC.

The J gene is TRBJ1-3, the V gene TRBV18; D not certain. The CDR3 runs 16 residues. V dropped 2 bases and J dropped 0 bases, with 11 bases sitting between them. Germline loops: CDR1 KGHSH, CDR2 LQKENI. As DNA, the CDR3 is TGTGCCAGCTCACCAAGAGGATTGGACTCTGGAAACACCATATATTTT. Translated, it gives CASSPRGLDSGNTIYF.

V usage is TRBV4-2 and J usage is TRBJ2-7, with TRBD1 matching 9 bases. V gave up 0 bases and J gave up 0 bases; unmatched junction bases: 6. Germline V lookup: CDR1 LGHNA, CDR2 YNFKEQ. CDR3 length equals 17 residues. CDR3 in amino acids: CASSQDLWTGDSYEQYF. The CDR3 DNA follows: TGTGCCAGCAGCCAAGATTTATGGACAGGGGACTCCTACGAGCAGTACTTC.

The rearrangement uses TRBV7-2 and TRBJ1-5; tentatively, D is TRBD1 (5 bases). The V gene's germline CDR1 is SGHTA and CDR2 FQGNSA. The CDR3 covers 16 residues. Trimming cost V 1 base and J 0 bases, with 10 bases left between them. The DNA of the CDR3 is TGTGCCAGCAGCTTAGTGTCAGGGTCTAGCAATCAGCCCCAGCATTTT. Protein: CASSLVSGSSNQPQHF.

This chain connects TRBV27 to TRBJ2-7; possible D gene TRBD1, 5 bases. Germline V gene lookup returns CDR1 MNHEY and CDR2 SMNVEV (reference sequence). CDR3 length equals 14 residues. V lost 3 bases and J 2 bases, leaving 11 bases between the germline ends. In DNA, the CDR3 is TGTGCCAGCAGTTTCCAGACAGAGGCCTACGAGCAGTACTTC. This gives the protein CASSFQTEAYEQYF.